This T cell receptor beta chain was profiled in a study of regulatory T cells in long-lasting Graves disease. Study results and caveats: Persistent Graves' cases showed lower TCR diversity than newly diagnosed cases. Persistent disease preferred TRBV28, TRBJ1-2 and TRBJ2-5.

This clonotype was counted ten times or more. Its antigen remains unknown. This CDR3 spans 13 amino acids. With 7 bases removed from V and 4 bases from J, the gap between germline ends came to 10 bases. Time point specified: newly diagnosed GD, antithyroid drugs for less than 3 months. Generation of the TCR library employed RNA extracted from PBMCs. Patients hailed from an endocrinology department in Xi'an, China. Sequencing libraries for TCR beta were prepared with iRepertoire HTBI primers and Arm-PCR of CDR3 regions. TCRdb re-called the multiplex PCR reads through MiXCR, storing one row per CDR3 protein. The table lists 200,000 to 250,000 distinct CDR3 sequences, around 19% of them singletons. These data were likewise used in another study, on T cells in Graves' hyperthyroidism and ophthalmopathy. As that study records: A set of HTBI primers served as the primers for a first-round RT-PCR of the TCR CDR3.

The V gene is TRBV12-3 or TRBV12-4, the J gene TRBJ2-2; D call uncertain. The TCR originated in a woman aged 30 to 39 with Graves disease. The sequencing used peripheral blood mononuclear cells (PBMCs), collected at new diagnosis, from a patient treated with antithyroid drugs. CDR3: CASISSPTGELFF. The CDR3 coding sequence is TGTGCCAGCATTTCGTCACCCACCGGGGAGCTGTTTTTT.